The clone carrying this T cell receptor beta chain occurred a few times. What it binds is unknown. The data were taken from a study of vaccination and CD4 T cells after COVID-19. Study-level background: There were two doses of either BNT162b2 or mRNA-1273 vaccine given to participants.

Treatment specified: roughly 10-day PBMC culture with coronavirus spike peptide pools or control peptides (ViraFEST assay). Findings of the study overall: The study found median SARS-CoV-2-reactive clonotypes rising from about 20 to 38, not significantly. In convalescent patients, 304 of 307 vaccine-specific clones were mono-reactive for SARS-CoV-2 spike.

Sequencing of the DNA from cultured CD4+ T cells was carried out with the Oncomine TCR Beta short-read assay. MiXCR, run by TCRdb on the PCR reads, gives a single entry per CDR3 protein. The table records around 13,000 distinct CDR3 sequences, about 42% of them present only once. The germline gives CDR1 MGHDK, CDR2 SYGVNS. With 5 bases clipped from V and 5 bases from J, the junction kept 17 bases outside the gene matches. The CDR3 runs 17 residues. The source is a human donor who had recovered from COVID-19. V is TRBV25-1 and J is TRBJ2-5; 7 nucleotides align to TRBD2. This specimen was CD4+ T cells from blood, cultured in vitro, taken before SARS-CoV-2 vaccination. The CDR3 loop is CASSTAGEEPWVETQYF. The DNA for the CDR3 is TGTGCCAGCAGTACGGCGGGAGAGGAGCCTTGGGTGGAGACCCAGTACTTC.